Sequencing of this T cell receptor beta chain was carried out in a study of blood T cells in healthy people across ages. Individuals who donated were healthy Caucasians from Russia aged roughly 6 to 90. PBMCs, at least 6.5 million per sample, were isolated. Turning to this clonotype: Its antigen remains unidentified.

The second PCR ran about 7 to 12 cycles with a sample-barcoded 5' primer and J-beta primers. MiXCR, run by TCRdb on the 5' RACE reads, gives a single entry per CDR3 protein. The sample includes roughly 680,000 distinct CDR3 sequences, roughly 50% of them seen just once. Study results and caveats: Percentage of naive T cells showed a strong correlation with TCR beta diversity. Naive and antigen-experienced cells could not be conclusively compared, given unsorted PBMCs.

Germline V gene lookup returns CDR1 SGDLS and CDR2 YYNGEE. This CDR3 contains 16 residues. Sequenced material: blood. The TCR comes from a woman in her sixties or seventies in good health. This chain connects TRBV9 to TRBJ2-7; TRBD2 matches 11 bases. The J call is uncertain, as TRBJ2-5 better fits the DNA end. The CDR3 bases are TGTGCCAGCAGCCCAGAGACTAGCGGGACTAGAAGGACCCAGTACTTC. This sequence encodes CASSPETSGTRRTQYF.